A selection of T cell receptor beta chains follows, all from one sample in a study of beta chain features in type 1 diabetes. Method: immunoSEQ multiplex PCR; TCRdb's copy keeps in-frame clones and lacks some. The sample consists of about 650,000 clones, around 12% of them appearing once. The sample was naive CD4+ T cells from blood. The origin of the receptors is a man in his thirties or forties with type 1 diabetes. The CDR3 runs from the conserved cysteine through the conserved F or W. D genes are given only for firm matches. Clone size appears in some rows only: once, few, many, or a class for an expanded clone.

length: 12
V: TRBV7-9
D: NA
size: few
J: TRBJ2-5
CDR3: CASSLVSRTQYF
DNA: TGTGCCAGCAGCTTAGTTTCCAGGACCCAGTACTTC

length: 16
V: TRBV19
D: NA
size: few
J: TRBJ1-2
CDR3: CASSIPWGDSNYGYTF
DNA: TGTGCCAGTAGTATCCCCTGGGGGGATTCTAACTATGGCTACACCTTC

length: 12
V: TRBV2
D: NA
size: NA
J: TRBJ2-7
CDR3: CASSPTGYEQYF
DNA: TGTGCCAGCAGCCCCACCGGATACGAGCAGTACTTC

length: 15
V: TRBV4-3
D: NA
size: few
J: TRBJ2-7
CDR3: CASSRRAQGRYEQYF
DNA: TGCGCCAGCAGCCGTCGCGCGCAGGGACGCTACGAGCAGTACTTC

length: 13
V: TRBV2
D: TRBD1
size: NA
J: TRBJ1-2
CDR3: CASRTGEYYGYTF
DNA: TGTGCCAGCAGAACAGGGGAATACTATGGCTACACCTTC

length: 15
V: TRBV25-1
D: NA
size: NA
J: TRBJ2-3
CDR3: CASSDPGTRADTQYF
DNA: TGTGCCAGCAGTGACCCCGGGACCCGGGCAGATACGCAGTATTTT

length: 12
V: TRBV10-3
D: NA
size: NA
J: TRBJ2-3
CDR3: CAISVGADTQYF
DNA: TGTGCCATCAGTGTGGGAGCAGATACGCAGTATTTT

length: 13
V: TRBV11-2
D: NA
size: NA
J: TRBJ1-2
CDR3: CASSSDVNYGYTF
DNA: TGTGCCAGCAGCTCGGACGTCAACTATGGCTACACCTTC

length: 14
V: TRBV29-1
D: NA
size: few
J: TRBJ2-1
CDR3: CSGVRDGSYNEQFF
DNA: TGCAGCGGGGTACGGGACGGCTCCTACAATGAGCAGTTCTTC

length: 13
V: TRBV6-6
D: NA
size: few
J: TRBJ2-7
CDR3: CASSYQGLYEQYF
DNA: TGTGCCAGCAGTTATCAGGGGCTCTACGAGCAGTACTTC

length: 17
V: TRBV15
D: TRBD2
size: NA
J: TRBJ2-2
CDR3: CATSRAGLAANTGELFF
DNA: TGTGCCACCAGCCGAGCCGGACTAGCGGCGAACACCGGGGAGCTGTTTTTT

length: 14
V: TRBV5-1
D: TRBD1
size: few
J: TRBJ1-2
CDR3: CASSEGQGNYGYTF
DNA: TGCGCCAGCAGCGAGGGACAGGGGAACTATGGCTACACCTTC

length: 16
V: TRBV9
D: NA
size: once
J: TRBJ2-5
CDR3: CASSVGASGFGETQYF
DNA: TGTGCCAGCAGCGTAGGTGCGTCGGGGTTTGGAGAGACCCAGTACTTC

length: 17
V: TRBV9
D: NA
size: NA
J: TRBJ2-1
CDR3: CASSGKGQGSWDNEQFF
DNA: TGTGCCAGCAGCGGGAAGGGGCAGGGCAGTTGGGACAATGAGCAGTTCTTC

length: 12
V: TRBV25-1
D: NA
size: few
J: TRBJ2-3
CDR3: CASSESSNTQYF
DNA: TGTGCCAGCAGTGAGTCGTCAAATACGCAGTATTTT

length: 13
V: TRBV7-2
D: NA
size: NA
J: TRBJ2-7
CDR3: CASSLARSYEQYF
DNA: TGTGCCAGCAGCTTAGCCAGGTCCTACGAGCAGTACTTC

length: 16
V: TRBV18
D: NA
size: NA
J: TRBJ2-2
CDR3: CASSLTGTQNTGELFF
DNA: TGTGCCAGCTCACTTACCGGGACTCAGAACACCGGGGAGCTGTTTTTT

length: 12
V: TRBV18
D: NA
size: few
J: TRBJ1-2
CDR3: CASSPREGGYTF
DNA: TGTGCCAGCTCACCCAGGGAAGGTGGCTACACCTTC

length: 15
V: TRBV27
D: NA
size: NA
J: TRBJ1-2
CDR3: CASSLSSDRSYGYTF
DNA: TGTGCCAGCAGTTTATCTTCGGACAGAAGCTATGGCTACACCTTC

length: 12
V: TRBV29-1
D: NA
size: NA
J: TRBJ2-3
CDR3: CSVVRGTDTQYF
DNA: TGCAGCGTAGTCCGGGGCACAGATACGCAGTATTTT

length: 17
V: TRBV7-7
D: TRBD1
size: few
J: TRBJ2-1
CDR3: CASSLTIGTGSYNEQFF
DNA: TGTGCCAGCAGCTTAACAATAGGGACAGGGAGCTACAATGAGCAGTTCTTC

length: 16
V: TRBV7-2
D: TRBD1
size: NA
J: TRBJ2-7
CDR3: CASSTRPGQSFHEQYF
DNA: TGTGCCAGCAGCACGAGGCCGGGACAGTCTTTCCACGAGCAGTACTTC

length: 17
V: TRBV28
D: TRBD1
size: NA
J: TRBJ1-6
CDR3: CASSRRTGGGYNSPLHF
DNA: TGTGCCAGCAGTAGACGGACAGGGGGGGGATATAATTCACCCCTCCACTTT

length: 13
V: TRBV29-1
D: NA
size: few
J: TRBJ2-7
CDR3: CSVPQGSSYEQYF
DNA: TGCAGCGTCCCACAGGGTTCCTCCTACGAGCAGTACTTC

length: 16
V: TRBV6-6
D: NA
size: few
J: TRBJ1-5
CDR3: CASSYERAGSNQPQHF
DNA: TGTGCCAGCAGTTACGAAAGGGCCGGGAGCAATCAGCCCCAGCATTTT

length: 15
V: TRBV7-8
D: NA
size: NA
J: TRBJ2-2
CDR3: CASSLVPKNTGELFF
DNA: TGTGCCAGCAGCTTAGTCCCCAAAAACACCGGGGAGCTGTTTTTT

length: 15
V: TRBV7-8
D: NA
size: few
J: TRBJ1-4
CDR3: CASSRLHATNEKLFF
DNA: TGTGCCAGCAGCAGACTCCACGCAACTAATGAAAAACTGTTTTTT

length: 12
V: TRBV30
D: NA
size: few
J: TRBJ1-2
CDR3: CAWSVQGYGYTF
DNA: TGTGCCTGGAGTGTACAGGGTTATGGCTACACCTTC

length: 20
V: TRBV21-1
D: NA
size: NA
J: TRBJ1-6
CDR3: CASRNCKDRGMITYNSPLHF
DNA: TGTGCCAGCCGCAATTGTAAGGACAGGGGAATGATCACCTATAATTCACCCCTCCACTTT

length: 15
V: TRBV4-3
D: NA
size: few
J: TRBJ2-1
CDR3: CASSQEVRSYNEQFF
DNA: TGCGCCAGCAGCCAAGAAGTAAGATCCTACAATGAGCAGTTCTTC

length: 14
V: TRBV18
D: NA
size: NA
J: TRBJ2-5
CDR3: CASSPRGSQETQYF
DNA: TGTGCCAGCTCACCGAGGGGGTCCCAAGAGACCCAGTACTTC

length: 17
V: TRBV11-2
D: NA
size: NA
J: TRBJ1-4
CDR3: CASSLGRSLATNEKLFF
DNA: TGTGCCAGCAGCTTAGGACGTTCTCTTGCAACTAATGAAAAACTGTTTTTT

length: 14
V: TRBV29-1
D: NA
size: few
J: TRBJ1-3
CDR3: CSAIGGSSGNTIYF
DNA: TGCAGCGCCATCGGGGGGAGCTCTGGAAACACCATATATTTT

length: 13
V: TRBV18
D: TRBD1
size: few
J: TRBJ1-2
CDR3: CASSPRDRDGYTF
DNA: TGTGCCAGCTCACCACGGGACAGGGATGGCTACACCTTC

length: 13
V: TRBV4-3
D: NA
size: few
J: TRBJ2-7
CDR3: CASSQGPGYEQYF
DNA: TGCGCCAGCAGCCAAGGCCCCGGCTACGAGCAGTACTTC

length: 16
V: TRBV28
D: TRBD1
size: few
J: TRBJ1-5
CDR3: CASSSGQGVTDQPQHF
DNA: TGTGCCAGCAGTTCTGGACAGGGGGTGACTGATCAGCCCCAGCATTTT

length: 14
V: TRBV6-5
D: NA
size: few
J: TRBJ2-6
CDR3: CASSPGSGANVLTF
DNA: TGTGCCAGCAGCCCGGGTTCTGGGGCCAACGTCCTGACTTTC

length: 15
V: TRBV4-2
D: TRBD1
size: few
J: TRBJ1-6
CDR3: CASSRGQGNNSPLHF
DNA: TGTGCCAGCAGCAGGGGACAGGGGAACAATTCACCCCTCCACTTT

length: 13
V: TRBV27
D: NA
size: few
J: TRBJ2-5
CDR3: CAIGGGLQETQYF
DNA: TGTGCCATCGGCGGGGGCCTCCAAGAGACCCAGTACTTC

length: 12
V: TRBV28
D: NA
size: NA
J: TRBJ2-7
CDR3: CATSTGSYEQYF
DNA: TGTGCCACTTCGACAGGCTCCTACGAGCAGTACTTC

length: 15
V: TRBV7-9
D: TRBD1
size: NA
J: TRBJ2-1
CDR3: CASSRPGTGNNEQFF
DNA: TGTGCCAGCAGCCGTCCCGGGACAGGGAACAATGAGCAGTTCTTC

length: 15
V: TRBV29-1
D: NA
size: NA
J: TRBJ2-3
CDR3: CSVEDLSGGTDTQYF
DNA: TGCAGCGTTGAAGACCTCAGCGGTGGCACAGATACGCAGTATTTT

length: 16
V: TRBV11-2
D: NA
size: few
J: TRBJ2-1
CDR3: CASSSGLLSSYNEQFF
DNA: TGTGCCAGCAGCTCAGGACTGTTGAGCTCCTACAATGAGCAGTTCTTC

length: 13
V: TRBV30
D: NA
size: NA
J: TRBJ1-6
CDR3: CAWREGPNSPLHF
DNA: TGTGCCTGGAGGGAGGGCCCAAATTCACCCCTCCACTTT

length: 14
V: TRBV29-1
D: TRBD1
size: NA
J: TRBJ2-3
CDR3: CSAAPGQGSDTQYF
DNA: TGCAGCGCTGCTCCGGGACAGGGGTCAGATACGCAGTATTTT

length: 19
V: TRBV4-3
D: NA
size: few
J: TRBJ1-6
CDR3: CASSQGGQGRRTYNSPLHF
DNA: TGCGCCAGCAGCCAAGGGGGGCAGGGTAGAAGGACCTATAATTCACCCCTCCACTTT

length: 15
V: TRBV4-3
D: NA
size: NA
J: TRBJ2-5
CDR3: CASSPGARIQETQYF
DNA: TGCGCCAGCAGCCCCGGGGCCAGGATACAAGAGACCCAGTACTTC

length: 12
V: TRBV6-1
D: NA
size: few
J: TRBJ2-7
CDR3: CASIGIDAPGYF
DNA: TGTGCCAGCATAGGAATCGACGCCCCCGGGTACTTC

length: 12
V: TRBV7-9
D: NA
size: few
J: TRBJ1-2
CDR3: CASSFDSRGYTF
DNA: TGTGCCAGCAGCTTTGACAGTAGAGGCTACACCTTC